This paragraph reports one T cell receptor beta chain. The antigen is not known. There are 15 residues in the CDR3. Germline CDR1 and CDR2: SGDLS and YYNGEE. V was clipped by 0 bases and J by 2 bases, with 11 bases between them. The data are from a study of OX40 agonist ivuxolimab in advanced cancers. Study-level information: The study treated patients with ivuxolimab, an agonistic anti-OX40 (CD134) antibody.

The protocol was immunoSEQ multiplex PCR, while the TCRdb copy is restricted to in-frame clones and leaves out a portion. Altogether roughly 35,000 clones are present, about 81% being singletons, with the ten largest covering approximately 21%. Study results and caveats: Average numbers of expanded clones were greater in CD8+ T cells than in CD4+.

The chain carries TRBV9 and TRBJ2-5; the D gene is possibly TRBD2 (5 bases). This specimen consisted of CD4+ or CD8+ T cells sorted from blood, obtained in a trial of the OX40 agonist ivuxolimab. The TCR was taken from an adult with an advanced solid tumor such as melanoma, head and neck, liver or kidney cancer. The CDR3 DNA reads as TGTGCCAGCAGCGTAGCCCCGGGAAGTCAAGAGACCCAGTACTTC. Its protein product is CASSVAPGSQETQYF.